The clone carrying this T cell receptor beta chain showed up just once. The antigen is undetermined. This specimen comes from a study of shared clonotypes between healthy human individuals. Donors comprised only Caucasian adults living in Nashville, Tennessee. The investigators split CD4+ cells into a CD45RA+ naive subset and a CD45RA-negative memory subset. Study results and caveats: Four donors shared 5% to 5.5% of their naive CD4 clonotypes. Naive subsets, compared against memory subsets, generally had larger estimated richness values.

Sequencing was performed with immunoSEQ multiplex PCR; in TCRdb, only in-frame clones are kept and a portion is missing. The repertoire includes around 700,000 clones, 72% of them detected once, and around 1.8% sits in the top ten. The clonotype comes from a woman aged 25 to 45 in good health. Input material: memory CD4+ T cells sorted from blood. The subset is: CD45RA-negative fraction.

CDR3 region: CASIPTGNTDTQYF. The CDR3 DNA reads TGTGCCAGCATACCGACAGGGAACACAGATACGCAGTATTTT. This chain uses TRBV2 with TRBJ2-3; the match to TRBD1 covers 7 bases. This CDR3 is 14 amino acids long. Per the germline V gene, CDR1 is SNHLY and CDR2 is FYNNEI. The J segment lost 2 bases and the V segment lost 7 bases, leaving 6 bases of the junction unmatched.